The 21 T cell receptor beta chains presented below share a single source sample, sequenced in a study of long-term antiretroviral therapy in people with HIV. The assay used was immunoSEQ (version v3.0), run at survey level. Profiling relied on immunoSEQ multiplex PCR, and the TCRdb table lists in-frame clones only, not all of them. The table records about 38,000 clones, over 75% of them present only once. The sequencing here drew on unsorted PBMCs, taken 1.5 years after starting antiretroviral therapy. The origin of the receptors is a man younger than 30 with HIV.

This chain connects TRBV6-5 to TRBJ2-7; 9 nucleotides agree with TRBD2. In germline, CDR1 is MNHEY, CDR2 SVGAGI. The CDR3 has 15 amino acids. V shed 2 bases and J 4 bases; nucleotides not matched to a gene: 6. The CDR3 is CASSYTSSGRYEQYF. CDR3 bases: TGTGCCAGCAGTTACACCAGCAGCGGGAGGTACGAGCAGTACTTC.

V usage is TRBV19 and J usage is TRBJ1-2, with TRBD1 matching over 8 bases. CDR3 length: 15 residues. CDR1 is LNHDA and CDR2 is SQIVND in the germline V gene (reference sequence). The ends lost 3 bases at V and 1 base at J; junction bases unmatched: 4. CDR3: CASSIFRGHNYGYTF. In nucleotides, the CDR3 is TGTGCCAGTAGTATCTTCAGGGGGCATAACTATGGCTACACCTTC.

The V call is TRBV5-1, the J call TRBJ2-1, with D unresolved. The CDR3 consists of 15 residues. Trimming shortened V by 0 bases and J by 2 bases, and 9 bases separated the two germline ends. Germline CDR1 reads SGHRS; CDR2 reads YFSETQ. CDR3 nucleotide sequence: TGCGCCAGCAGCTTGGGGTCGGTCGCCTACAATGAGCAGTTCTTC. Amino acids: CASSLGSVAYNEQFF.

The chain is built from TRBV7-2 and TRBJ1-2, with D uncertain. The CDR3 totals 13 residues. Germline-derived CDR1 and CDR2 are SGHTA and FQGNSA. V was trimmed by 2 bases and J by 3 bases, leaving 7 bases between them. The CDR3, as DNA: TGTGCCAGCAGCTTAAGGCAGGACTATGGCTACACCTTC. It translates to CASSLRQDYGYTF.

The chain carries TRBV28 and TRBJ2-5; unclear D gene. V was shortened by 1 base and J by 1 base, with 7 bases between the two germline ends. CDR1 and CDR2 from the germline V gene are MDHEN and SYDVKM. This CDR3 has 14 amino acids. The CDR3 spells CASSLYPSQETQYF. CDR3 nucleotide sequence: TGTGCCAGCAGTTTATACCCCAGCCAAGAGACCCAGTACTTC. Supplemented by reference TRBV28 and TRBJ2-5, the full variable domain reads DVKVTQSSRYLVKRTGEKVFLECVQDMDHENMFWYRQDPGLGLRLIYFSYDVKMKEKGDIPEGYSVSREKKERFSLILESASTNQTSMYLCASSLYPSQETQYFGPGTRLLVL.

This chain uses TRBV28 with TRBJ2-7; D not resolved. Germline-derived CDR1 and CDR2 are MDHEN and SYDVKM. This CDR3 is built from 14 residues. The V gene lost 5 bases and the J gene lost 6 bases, with 17 bases spanning the gap. The DNA for the CDR3 is TGTGCCAGCAGTCTGCTGGTTGGGCCCAGCGAGCAGTACTTC. Translation gives CASSLLVGPSEQYF.

The rearrangement uses TRBV7-9 and TRBJ2-7; TRBD1 matches 11 bases. The J segment lost 6 bases and the V segment lost 8 bases, leaving 9 bases of the junction unmatched. CDR1 is SEHNR, CDR2 FQNEAQ, per germline (reference sequence). The CDR3 is 14 amino acids. CDR3 amino acids: CASGIGQGAVEQYF. CDR3 nucleotide sequence: TGTGCCAGCGGGATCGGACAGGGGGCGGTCGAGCAGTACTTC.

This chain uses TRBV5-6 with TRBJ2-5; D could derive from TRBD1 or TRBD2 (6 bases each). The germline gives CDR1 SGHDT, CDR2 YYEEEE. The CDR3 extends over 16 amino acids. The V end lost 5 bases, the J end lost 5 bases, and 22 bases lay between the germline ends. CDR3 DNA: TGTGCCAGCAGGGAGGCCAAGGGGGGATCGTGGGAGACCCAGTACTTC. Residues: CASREAKGGSWETQYF. The whole variable domain, filled in from reference TRBV5-6 and TRBJ2-5, reads DAGVTQSPTHLIKTRGQQVTLRCSPKSGHDTVSWYQQALGQGPQFIFQYYEEEERQRGNFPDRFSGHQFPNYSSELNVNALLLGDSALYLCASREAKGGSWETQYFGPGTRLLVL.

The chain couples TRBV7-9 to TRBJ2-5; TRBD2 agrees at 8 bases. The ends lost 5 bases at V and 0 bases at J; junction bases unmatched: 8. This CDR3 comprises 16 residues. Germline CDR1 is SEHNR and CDR2 is FQNEAQ (reference sequence). In DNA form, the CDR3 reads TGTGCCAGCAGCCTTATAGCGGGAAGGTACCAAGAGACCCAGTACTTC. It yields the protein CASSLIAGRYQETQYF.

The rearrangement joins TRBV5-4 to TRBJ2-7; the match to TRBD1 covers 8 bases. The CDR3 extends over 14 amino acids. V trimming: 4 bases; J trimming: 3 bases; junction bases outside the gene matches: 6. The germline V gene encodes CDR1 SGHNT and CDR2 YYREEE (reference sequence). DNA of the CDR3: TGTGCCAGCAGCCCCCGGACAGGGAGCTACGAGCAGTACTTC. It encodes CASSPRTGSYEQYF.

The chain joins TRBV7-8 to TRBJ2-1; D is unresolved. Germline V gives CDR1 SGHVS, CDR2 FQNEAQ. CDR3 length: 14 residues. Trimming took off 4 bases at V and 5 bases at J, with 12 bases between the two ends. CDR3 region: CASSSTAGNNEQFF. The CDR3, as DNA: TGTGCCAGCAGCTCCACGGCTGGGAACAATGAGCAGTTCTTC.

This clone was detected only a few times. The CDR3 reads CSVAHGTGPQHF. CDR3 nucleotides: TGCAGCGTTGCTCATGGGACAGGTCCCCAGCATTTT. The rearrangement uses TRBV29-1 and TRBJ1-5, with 8 bases that match TRBD1. From germline, CDR1 is SQVTM and CDR2 ANQGSEA. The CDR3 has 12 residues. The J segment lost 10 bases and the V segment lost 4 bases, leaving 6 bases of the junction unmatched.

The rearrangement uses TRBV2 and TRBJ2-7, with 7 bases identical to TRBD1. Germline CDR1 and CDR2: SNHLY and FYNNEI. This CDR3 is 14 amino acids long. V lost 8 bases and J lost 3; bases outside the gene matches: 10. Here the CDR3 reads CASGSQGVIYEQYF. In nucleotides, the CDR3 is TGTGCCAGCGGGTCCCAGGGGGTAATCTACGAGCAGTACTTC. The variable domain in full, completed from reference TRBV2 and TRBJ2-7, reads EPEVTQTPSHQVTQMGQEVILRCVPISNHLYFYWYRQILGQKVEFLVSFYNNEISEKSEIFDDQFSVERPDGSNFTLKIRSTKLEDSAMYFCASGSQGVIYEQYFGPGTRLTVT.

The chain links TRBV5-4 to TRBJ2-3; D is possibly TRBD2 (5 bases). Germline CDR1 reads SGHNT; CDR2 reads YYREEE (reference sequence). The CDR3 has 14 residues. V was trimmed by 0 bases and J by 5 bases, leaving 10 bases between them. The CDR3 DNA is TGTGCCAGCAGCTTGGCTAGCCCTATAGATACGCAGTATTTT. Its protein product is CASSLASPIDTQYF.

This sequence joins TRBV28 and TRBJ2-7; no clear D gene. CDR3 length: 12 residues. Germline CDR1 and CDR2: MDHEN and SYDVKM. Trimming shortened V by 1 base and J by 2 bases, and 3 bases separated the two germline ends. This CDR3 reads CASSLSAYEQYF. In DNA form, the CDR3 reads TGTGCCAGCAGTTTATCTGCCTACGAGCAGTACTTC.

The chain recombines TRBV28 with TRBJ2-2; a possible D gene is TRBD1 (6 bases). Trimming removed 7 bases from V and 1 base from J, with 13 bases in between. CDR3 length: 15 residues. Germline CDR1 and CDR2: MDHEN and SYDVKM. The CDR3 sequence is CASTPGTLNTGELFF. DNA for the CDR3: TGTGCCAGCACCCCAGGGACATTGAACACCGGGGAGCTGTTTTTT.

V is TRBV6-5 and J is TRBJ2-2; no clear D gene. Looked up from germline, CDR1 is MNHEY and CDR2 is SVGAGI. There are 13 residues in the CDR3. V lost 6 bases and J 6 bases, leaving 11 bases between the germline ends. The DNA of the CDR3 is TGTGCCAGCAGACCCGGGCTCCCCGGGGAGCTGTTTTTT. It specifies CASRPGLPGELFF.

J is TRBJ2-7 and V is TRBV18, with 8 bases lining up with TRBD2. Germline V CDR1 and CDR2: KGHSH, LQKENI. CDR3 length equals 14 residues. V gave up 4 bases and J gave up 2 bases; unmatched junction bases: 4. DNA for the CDR3: TGTGCCAGCTCACTAGCGGGAAGCCCCTACGAGCAGTACTTC. Its protein is CASSLAGSPYEQYF.

The rearrangement uses TRBV29-1 and TRBJ2-1, with D perhaps matching TRBD2 (6 bases). The CDR3 runs to 15 residues. Trimming removed 3 bases at V and 4 bases at J, with 16 bases between. Looked up from germline, CDR1 is SQVTM and CDR2 is ANQGSEA. Here the CDR3 reads CSVDWGLPTYNEQFF. The DNA for the CDR3 is TGCAGCGTTGATTGGGGACTGCCGACTTACAATGAGCAGTTCTTC.

The J gene is TRBJ2-7, the V gene TRBV28; D call uncertain. Looked up from germline, CDR1 is MDHEN and CDR2 is SYDVKM. The CDR3 covers 14 residues. V lost 3 bases and J lost 6, with 15 bases in between. The CDR3 spells CASSFRSVGSEQYF. The CDR3 DNA follows: TGTGCCAGCAGTTTTCGGTCGGTAGGGTCCGAGCAGTACTTC.

This chain connects TRBV7-9 to TRBJ2-3; 10 bases agree with TRBD2. With 9 bases clipped from V and 5 bases from J, the junction kept 5 bases outside the gene matches. The CDR3 extends over 13 amino acids. CDR1 and CDR2 (germline): SEHNR, FQNEAQ (reference sequence). CDR3 bases: TGTGCCAGAGGGACTAGCGAGGGAGATACGCAGTATTTT. This translates into CARGTSEGDTQYF.